This record covers a single TCR beta chain. The entry originates in a study of blood T cell repertoires in COVID-19. Sequenced by immunoSEQ multiplex PCR; TCRdb stores in-frame clones only, minus some. The sample yields around 260,000 clones, 75% to 90% seen once. The CDR3 consists of 14 residues. Germline V gene data show CDR1 as SGHDT and CDR2 as YYEEEE. Trimming removed 4 bases from V and 5 bases from J; junction bases left unmatched: 6. This receptor was obtained from a man aged 25-40 years with active or convalescent COVID-19. Sequenced sample: peripheral blood. The rearrangement joins TRBV5-6 to TRBJ2-4, with 7 bases matching TRBD1. Written as DNA, the CDR3 is TGTGCCAGCAGCCCCGAGGGACAGCAAAACATTCAGTACTTC. Translation gives CASSPEGQQNIQYF.